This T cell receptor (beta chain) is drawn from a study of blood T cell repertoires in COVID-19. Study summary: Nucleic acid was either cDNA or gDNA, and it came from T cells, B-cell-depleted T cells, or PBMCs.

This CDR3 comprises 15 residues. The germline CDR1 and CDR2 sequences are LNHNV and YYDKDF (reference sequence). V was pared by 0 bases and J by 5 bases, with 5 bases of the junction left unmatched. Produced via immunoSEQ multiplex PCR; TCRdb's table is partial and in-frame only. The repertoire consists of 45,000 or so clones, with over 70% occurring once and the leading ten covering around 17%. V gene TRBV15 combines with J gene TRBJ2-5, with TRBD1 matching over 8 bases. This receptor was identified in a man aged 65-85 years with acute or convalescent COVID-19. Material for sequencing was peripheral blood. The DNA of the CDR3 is TGTGCCACCAGCAGAGATAGACAGGGGTGGGAGACCCAGTACTTC. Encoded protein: CATSRDRQGWETQYF. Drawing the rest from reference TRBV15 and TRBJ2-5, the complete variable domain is DAMVIQNPRYQVTQFGKPVTLSCSQTLNHNVMYWYQQKSSQAPKLLFHYYDKDFNNEADTPDNFQSRRPNTSFCFLDIRSPGLGDTAMYLCATSRDRQGWETQYFGPGTRLLVL.